This entry concerns a single T cell receptor (beta chain). The antigen is undetermined. Some clones are missing from TCRdb's copy, which holds only in-frame ones; the method was immunoSEQ multiplex PCR. The top ten hold about 15% of the sample, which has 140,000 to 150,000 clones, about 91% seen once. This record belongs to a study of T cell responses to AZD1222 COVID-19 vaccine. Study-wide results and limits: Baseline seropositives among AZD1222 recipients totaled only 5 to 7. Spike-specific TCRs gained breadth and depth after people received two AZD1222 doses. Close to half of spike-specific TCRs reportedly recognize unmutated variant regions. Regions 160-218 and 743-854 dominated among vaccine-associated CD4 TCRs spanning spike.

The CDR3 is 14 residues long. Trimming at V came to 1 base and at J to 6 bases, leaving 3 bases not matched to a gene. CDR1 and CDR2 from the germline V gene are KGHSH and LQKENI. This receptor was identified in an adult in good health. The rearrangement uses TRBV18 and TRBJ1-5; the match to TRBD1 covers 7 bases. The material sequenced was peripheral blood, taken on day 0 of AZD1222 vaccination. The CDR3 region is CASSPQTGSQPQHF. In DNA form, the CDR3 reads TGTGCCAGCTCACCACAGACAGGGTCTCAGCCCCAGCATTTT.